This T cell receptor beta chain was documented in a study of T cell responses to AZD1222 COVID-19 vaccine. Regarding this clone: Its specificity is not known.

Overall study findings and caveats: The number of AZD1222 recipients seropositive at baseline was only five or six.

The CDR3 is 15 residues long. CDR1 is MDHEN, CDR2 SYDVKM, per germline. Trimming stripped 5 bases from V and 5 bases from J, with 18 bases between. Assay: immunoSEQ multiplex PCR; the TCRdb copy retains only in-frame clones and omits some. Counted here are around 150,000 clones, roughly 80% occurring once; the ten biggest clones make up 4.1%. The source was peripheral blood, collected on day 0 of AZD1222 vaccination. This TCR derives from an adult in good health. The rearrangement links TRBV28 to TRBJ1-2; D is unclear. In nucleotides, the CDR3 is TGTGCCAGCAGTGTGACCAGGCAGGACCCTTATGGCTACACCTTC. As protein: CASSVTRQDPYGYTF.